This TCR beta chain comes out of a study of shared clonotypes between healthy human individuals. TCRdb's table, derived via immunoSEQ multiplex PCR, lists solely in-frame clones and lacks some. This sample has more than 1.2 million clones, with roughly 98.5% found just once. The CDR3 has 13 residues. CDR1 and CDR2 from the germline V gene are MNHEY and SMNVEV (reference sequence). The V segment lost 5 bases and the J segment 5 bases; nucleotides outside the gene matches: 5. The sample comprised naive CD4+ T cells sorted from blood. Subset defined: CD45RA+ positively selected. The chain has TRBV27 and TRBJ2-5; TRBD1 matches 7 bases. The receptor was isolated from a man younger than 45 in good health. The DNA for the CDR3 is TGTGCCAGCAGTACGGACAGGTTGGAGACCCAGTACTTC. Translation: CASSTDRLETQYF.